This is a list of T cell receptor beta chains from one sample in a study of metastatic and nonmetastatic thyroid tumors. TCRdb re-processed the PCR reads through MiXCR. The data contain about 46,000 clones, under 30% of them singletons. The material sequenced was blood. These TCRs come from a male donor with papillary thyroid cancer or a benign thyroid nodule (not recorded which). Some clones in this sample may be carry-over from other donors' samples. The CDR3 runs from the conserved cysteine through the conserved F or W. A D gene is named only where the DNA matches it firmly. A row's size may be missing; if present it is once, few, many or a size class.

d_call j_call clone_size v_call cdr3_length cdr3_aa cdr3_nt
TRBD2 TRBJ2-1 - TRBV11-1 18 CASSSGTSGADFYNEQFF TGTGCCAGCAGCTCGGGGACTAGCGGCGCGGATTTCTACAATGAGCAGTTCTTC
- TRBJ1-2 - TRBV7-8 17 CASSSRSSTSTLSGYTF TGTGCCAGCAGCTCCCGATCGTCGACGTCAACCCTCTCGGGCTACACCTTC
TRBD1 TRBJ2-1 - TRBV11-1 17 CASSPSTGGWSYNEQFF TGTGCCAGCAGCCCATCGACAGGGGGGTGGTCCTACAATGAGCAGTTCTTC
- TRBJ1-1 medium-sized TRBV18 13 CASSRGENTEAFF TGTGCCAGCTCACGGGGGGAGAACACTGAAGCTTTCTTT
TRBD1 TRBJ2-1 - TRBV10-3 15 CAIRSGDRGFNEQFF TGTGCCATCAGGTCTGGGGACAGGGGGTTCAATGAGCAGTTCTTC
- TRBJ2-5 few TRBV10-1 11 CASSDHYEQYF TGCGCCAGCAGTGACCACTACGAACAGTACTTC
- TRBJ1-1 - TRBV2 14 CASGDTLRDTEAFF TGTGCCAGCGGGGACACACTACGGGACACTGAAGCTTTCTTT
- TRBJ2-3 - TRBV7-9 13 CASSPNLGHTQYF TGTGCCAGCAGCCCCAATTTGGGGCATACGCAGTATTTT
- TRBJ2-3 - TRBV7-2 16 CASSLTHRDRTDTQYF TGTGCCAGCAGCTTAACGCACAGGGATAGAACAGATACGCAGTATTTT
- TRBJ1-2 many TRBV5-6 15 CASSRGRGGLYGYTF TGTGCCAGCAGCAGAGGACGGGGAGGACTCTATGGCTACACCTTC
- TRBJ2-5 many TRBV7-6 14 CASSFGVLQETQYF TGTGCCAGCAGCTTCGGTGTCCTCCAAGAGACCCAGTACTTC
- TRBJ1-2 - TRBV2 15 CASSGGHGSHYDYTF TGTGCCAGCAGTGGAGGACACGGCTCCCACTATGACTACACCTTC
- TRBJ1-1 - TRBV5-4 13 CASLRWGGTEAFF TGTGCCAGCCTACGGTGGGGGGGCACTGAAGCTTTCTTT
- TRBJ1-5 - TRBV12-3/TRBV12-4 15 CASSRHLCCNQPQHF TGTGCCAGCAGTCGACACCTTTGTTGCAATCAGCCCCAGCATTTT
TRBD1 TRBJ1-6 many TRBV5-6 17 CASNRGGRANFNSPLHF TGTGCCAGCAACAGGGGAGGCCGGGCGAATTTTAATTCACCCCTCCACTTT
- TRBJ1-3 - TRBV2 12 CASGGARNTIYF TGTGCCAGCGGTGGAGCTCGAAACACCATATATTTT
- TRBJ2-4 many TRBV30 14 CAWSEDWTMNIQYF TGTGCCTGGAGTGAAGACTGGACAATGAACATTCAGTACTTC
- TRBJ1-1 - TRBV5-1 14 CASSLNTVNTEAFF TGCGCCAGCAGCTTGAATACCGTTAACACTGAAGCTTTCTTT
TRBD1 TRBJ2-3 many TRBV4-1 15 CASSQIQGDTDTQYF TGCGCCAGCAGCCAGATACAGGGGGACACAGATACGCAGTATTTT
- TRBJ1-1 - TRBV5-1 13 CASSPNRNTEAFF TGCGCCAGCAGCCCAAACAGGAACACTGAAGCTTTCTTT
TRBD1 TRBJ2-3 few TRBV2 13 CASSGGQADTQYF TGTGCCAGCAGTGGGGGACAGGCAGATACGCAGTATTTT
- TRBJ2-1 many TRBV24-1 13 CATSEETYNEQFF TGTGCCACCAGTGAGGAGACCTACAATGAGCAGTTCTTC
- TRBJ2-1 - TRBV28 13 CASSSPGDNEQFF TGTGCCAGCAGTTCCCCGGGGGACAATGAGCAGTTCTTC
- TRBJ1-2 few TRBV7-9 14 CASSPTATNYGYTF TGTGCCAGCAGCCCGACAGCAACTAACTATGGCTACACCTTC
- TRBJ1-4 many TRBV7-9 15 CASSKYQGKDEKLFF TGTGCCAGCAGCAAATATCAGGGGAAGGATGAAAAACTGTTTTTT
TRBD1 TRBJ1-4 few TRBV6-1 15 CASKDRGGANEKLFF TGTGCCAGCAAGGACAGGGGGGGAGCTAATGAAAAACTGTTTTTT
TRBD1 TRBJ1-2 medium-sized TRBV7-8 17 CASSEDGTALKGYGYTF TGTGCCAGCAGCGAGGACGGGACAGCGTTAAAGGGGTATGGCTACACCTTC
TRBD2 TRBJ2-3 many TRBV27 15 CASRLLLAGGDTQYF TGTGCCAGCAGACTCCTACTAGCGGGTGGGGATACGCAGTATTTT
- TRBJ2-3 many TRBV7-8 13 CASSPQPVDTQYF TGTGCCAGCAGCCCACAACCGGTAGATACGCAGTATTTT
- TRBJ1-3 - TRBV20-1 13 CSARGGVGNTIYF TGCAGTGCTAGGGGGGGGGTTGGAAACACCATATATTTT